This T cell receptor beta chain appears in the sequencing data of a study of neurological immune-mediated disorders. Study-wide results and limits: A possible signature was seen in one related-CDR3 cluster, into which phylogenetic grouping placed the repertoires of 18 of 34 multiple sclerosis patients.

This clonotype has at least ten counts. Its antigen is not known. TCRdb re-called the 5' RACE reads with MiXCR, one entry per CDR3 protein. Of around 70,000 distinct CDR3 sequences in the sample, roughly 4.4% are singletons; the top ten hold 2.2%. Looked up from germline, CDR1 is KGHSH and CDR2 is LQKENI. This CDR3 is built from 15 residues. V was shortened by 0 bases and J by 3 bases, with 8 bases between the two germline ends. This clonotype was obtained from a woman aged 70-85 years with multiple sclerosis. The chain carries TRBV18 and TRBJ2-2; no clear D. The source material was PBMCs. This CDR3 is CASSPPSRYTGELFF. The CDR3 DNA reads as TGTGCCAGCTCACCACCCAGCAGATACACCGGGGAGCTGTTTTTT.